This TCR beta chain was observed in a study of shared clonotypes between healthy human individuals (TCRdb year 2020). Turning to the overall study: Two women and a few men aged 18 to 49 years were included in the cohort. Blood TCR repertoires of several healthy adults were deeply sequenced to estimate repertoire size and the extent of clonotype sharing between individuals. For each donor, CD4 naive and CD4 memory were each given three plates, CD8 naive was given two plates, and CD8 memory was given one plate. Libraries were prepared and TCR repertoires were sequenced by different laboratories using diverse techniques, in order to increase sequencing depth and limit assay-specific biases. Each donor's leukapheresis produced roughly between roughly 0.94 and 9.5 billion PBMCs.

TCR CDR3 regions were amplified from genomic DNA by multiplex PCR using the deep immunoSEQ assay. Extracted genomic DNA from each cell subset was spread evenly across all wells of several immunoSEQ 96-well plates, with each plate serving as a replicate. For sorted subsets, approximately 0.2 ug of genomic DNA, equivalent to about 30,000 T cell genomes, went into each replicate PCR. Purified libraries were measured with a Qubit 3.0 fluorometer, size-checked on a Bioanalyzer 2100, and measured again with the KAPA Library Quantification kit. Every immunoSEQ 96-well plate was sequenced on a dedicated single-read 150-cycle Illumina NextSeq 550 flow cell. The source study handled its data this way. Because the immunoSEQ output included only junctional sequences and no quality scores, the filtering could not be the same as the filtering used for full-length reads. Sequences were annotated with PyIR, a Python wrapper for IgBLAST v1.9, and V/J genes and CDR3 were assigned using IMGT germline references. Reads with weak V/J assignments (E-value above 1e-6), missing CDR3, stop codons, out-of-frame junctions, or ambiguous translated residues were removed. A V3J clonotype was defined by an identical inferred V gene, J gene, and CDR3 amino acid sequence. To compute the percentage overlap between repertoires, the number of shared unique clonotypes was divided by the size of the smaller repertoire. Richness of each repertoire was evaluated using RTK rarefaction, the Chao1 estimator, and Recon v2.1 estimates of unobserved clonotypes. OLGA was used to compute generation probabilities for all TCRbeta clonotypes that the gDNA method yielded from a handful of donors. TCRdb's version of the immuneACCESS table is confined to in-frame rearrangements and falls short of the full clone set. An unresolved V gene accounts for under half of the shortfall where checked; the remainder is of unknown origin. Clonal size and the V and J genes are those of that table, whereas D and trimming came from the DNA. This sample is represented by approximately 1.9 million clones; around 95% of them were singletons. Approximately 1.7% of the sample rests with the top ten.

The cysteine opens and the phenylalanine closes a CDR3 of 16 amino acids. Of the read, only the CDR3 DNA is kept; its 48 bases are in frame from base 1. V is trimmed back by 8 bases and J by 9 bases, and the junction contains 16 bases that no gene match accounts for. Taken from the germline V gene, the CDR1 and CDR2 loops are SNHLY and FYNNEI. For the CD8 naive samples, CD45RO-negative cells were positively selected for CCR7, yielding a CD45RA+CCR7+ population from which TemRA cells were excluded. Donors were healthy HIV-negative adults with no recently reported acute infections or vaccinations. Only Caucasian adults living in Nashville, Tennessee, USA were represented among the donors. Blood was obtained by leukapheresis, after which PBMCs were separated by Ficoll-Histopaque density gradient centrifugation and cryopreserved in liquid nitrogen vapor phase. Analytical flow cytometry was used to check the purity and quantity of each magnetically sorted T cell population. Genomic DNA was isolated from each sorted fraction and quantified by UV absorbance on a Nanodrop 2000c.

The investigation overall reported the following: Estimated clonotype richness was generally larger for naive than for memory subsets. Compared with non-shared clonotypes, the clonotypes found in all four sorted-subset donors had higher generation probabilities. Even with the large sequencing depth, rarefaction of the sorted-subset datasets indicated that sequencing was incomplete. Sampling was restricted to blood, and TCR repertoires in tissue are likely to differ from TCR repertoires in blood. Because the study included a small number of donors, the genetic and exposure-history diversity represented was limited. Pairwise subsampling led to the expectation that sequencing depth would affect the degree of clonotype sharing among donors. Across a few donors, about 4.5% of naive CD4, approximately 4% of naive CD8, roughly 2.3% of memory CD4, and over 0.35% of memory CD8 clonotypes were shared.

This clone was found once. No cognate antigen has been identified for it. The sample holds no much larger clone one base away, and base qualities are not on file. The source is a man between 18 and 29 years old in good health. Some clones in this sample may be carry-over from other donors' samples. Recombination joined TRBV2 with TRBJ2-5, and TRBD2 aligns with 12 junction nucleotides. The specimen sequenced was naive CD8+ T cells from PBMCs. According to the study, the label for this sample's cell subset or site signals: CD45RA+CCR7+. In nucleotides, the sequence is TGTGCCAGCTTCCCCGCCCGGACTAGCGGGGTCATGGCCCAGTACTTC. Translated, it reads CASFPARTSGVMAQYF.